The present TCR beta chain was sequenced within a study of T cell responses to AZD1222 COVID-19 vaccine. Assay: immunoSEQ multiplex PCR; the TCRdb copy retains only in-frame clones and omits some. The data show approximately 100,000 clones, with about 83% seen just once and over 3% held by the top ten. On this clone: Its target is unknown.

Study observations and caveats: Clonal diversity may have been underestimated, and the donors were mostly white British, with more females than males.

CDR3 size: 15 residues. The germline gives CDR1 MNHEY, CDR2 SVGAGI. V was trimmed by 7 bases and J by 5 bases, leaving 18 bases between them. This sample comprised peripheral blood, obtained on day 0 of AZD1222 vaccination. The chain uses TRBV6-5 and TRBJ2-1; perhaps TRBD2 as D (7 bases). The source is an adult in good health. CDR3 nucleotide sequence: TGTGCCAGCATCGACTGGGGGGGCGGGAACAATGAGCAGTTCTTC. The encoded protein is CASIDWGGGNNEQFF.